The present T cell receptor (beta chain) was sequenced within a study of shared clonotypes between healthy human individuals. Study outcomes and limitations: The study found lower generation probabilities in non-shared clonotypes than in those shared by all four donors.

The count of this clone is one. Antigen specificity is unknown. The CDR3 covers 16 residues. The germline V and J ends were trimmed by 6 bases and 11 bases, with 28 bases remaining between them. Germline assignment: CDR1 LNHDA and CDR2 SQIVND (reference sequence). Naive CD8 cells lacked CD45RO and underwent positive selection for CCR7, leaving out terminally differentiated effector memory CD45RA+ cells. Using immunoSEQ multiplex PCR, the repertoire was profiled, and TCRdb retains in-frame clones only, with some absent. Seen here are millions of clones, more than 85% observed once, and the top ten hold approximately 1.7%.

The sequenced material came from naive CD8+ T cells from PBMCs. This clonotype originated in a man younger than 30 in good health. Some clones in this sample may be carry-over from other donors' samples. The genes are TRBV19 and TRBJ1-1; perhaps TRBD1 as D (6 bases). CDR3 residues: CASRDHSTGKGIEAFF. The CDR3 DNA sequence: TGTGCCAGTAGGGATCACTCTACAGGGAAAGGCATCGAGGCTTTCTTT.